Described below is a single TCR beta chain sequence and its context. This sample is part of a study of blood T cell repertoires in COVID-19. Across the whole study: Samples taken during acute and convalescent COVID-19 were collected in the United States, Italy and Spain.

Original analysis: Reference gene primers were amplified, and this amplification served to estimate nucleated cell counts. Some clones are missing from TCRdb's copy, which holds only in-frame ones; the method was immunoSEQ multiplex PCR. The V and J calls and clone size are taken from that table; D and trimming were inferred from the DNA. The sample includes roughly 250,000 clones, around 81% seen only once; the top ten take 15% to 19%. Seattle enrolled patients during active infection and tracked them longitudinally. The CDR3 is 13 amino acids. The V end lost 6 bases, the J end lost 0 bases, and 8 bases lay between the germline ends.

The V gene is TRBV23-1, the J gene TRBJ1-2, with D tentatively TRBD1 (5 bases). TRBV23-1 is filed as an ORF, its function uncertain. The receptor comes from a person between 65 and 79 years old with COVID-19, enrolled during active disease. Sample: peripheral blood. This CDR3 reads CASRDRANYGYTF. The CDR3 nucleotides read TGCGCCAGCAGAGACAGAGCTAACTATGGCTACACCTTC.